This TCR beta chain was identified during a study of CD8 T cells in ankylosing spondylitis. Study-wide results and caveats: Before this, some motif variants had been reported in reactive arthritis synovial fluid and blood. A TCR beta motif of seven or eight highly homologous variants appeared characteristic of ankylosing spondylitis blood. As for the disease-linked clones, they showed a CD8+ phenotype and occurred at relatively low frequencies in peripheral blood. Significantly higher representation of disease-linked clones was reported for matched ankylosing spondylitis synovial fluid.

Quantitative 5'-RACE with molecular barcodes produced the TCR beta libraries. Each CDR3 protein is one row after TCRdb ran MiXCR on the 5' RACE reads. This sample has almost 400,000 distinct CDR3 sequences, with approximately 20% found just once. As concerns this clonotype: Its antigen is not known.

The V end lost 3 bases, the J end lost 5 bases, and 15 bases lay between the germline ends. The germline gives CDR1 ENHRY, CDR2 SYGVKD. This CDR3 has 15 residues. The source of this sequence is a male donor with ankylosing spondylitis. Sequenced sample: blood, either unsorted or a sorted T cell fraction (not recorded which). The chain couples TRBV10-3 to TRBJ2-3, with no clear D. The CDR3: CAISDSKGSGDTQYF. The CDR3 coding sequence is TGTGCCATCAGTGATTCTAAGGGTTCGGGAGATACGCAGTATTTT.